This TCR beta chain originates from a study of blood T cell repertoires in COVID-19. Across the study: PBMCs, B-cell-depleted T cells, or T cells were the source of the cDNA or gDNA that made up the material.

The repertoire was sequenced with immunoSEQ multiplex PCR; TCRdb's copy has only in-frame clones and lacks some. This table holds 150,000 to 200,000 clones, 75% to 85% found once. Sequenced input: peripheral blood. The clonotype comes from a woman aged 40 to 55 with COVID-19, enrolled during active disease.

Here the CDR3 DNA reads TGTGCCAGCAGCCAAGATGTGGGACTAGCGGACAATGAGCAGTTCTTC. It is translated as CASSQDVGLADNEQFF. This chain uses TRBV14 with TRBJ2-1, with 11 bases fitting TRBD2. Germline CDR1 SGHDN, CDR2 FVKESK. V lost 0 bases, J lost 5 bases, and 3 bases stayed unmatched. The CDR3 runs to 16 residues.